The 7 T cell receptor beta chains listed next were all sequenced from one sample in a study of T-cell reconstitution after alpha-beta-depleted transplantation in children (dated by TCRdb to about 2016). Taken with the paper, the label for treatment or condition translates to: allogeneic hematopoietic cell transplantation with graft depleted of TCRalphabeta T cells and CD19 B cells. To prepare the library, PCR was applied. TCRdb records Illumina HiSeq 2500 as the sequencer. To normalize quantification of the TCRbeta repertoire, the TCR libraries were built with molecular barcoding that relied on unique molecular identifiers. TCRdb ran its own pipeline on the public reads, namely fastp trimming at Q25 and MiXCR clone calling, and kept in-frame beta chains. Rows matching on CDR3 protein sequence are summarized as one entry with the most common DNA and genes. This sample has around 370,000 distinct CDR3 sequences in its table, and 15% to 20% of those were observed once. The ten biggest clones cover 35% to 50% of the sample.

The material sequenced was PBMCs, mostly from graft donor cells, taken 360 days after TCRalphabeta/CD19-depleted stem cell transplant. The receptors stem from a male patient aged 2-15 years who had a stem cell transplant for acute lymphoblastic leukemia, so the T cells may come from the graft donor.

The rearrangement joins TRBV7-6 to TRBJ2-2; D call uncertain. The germline V gene has CDR1 SGHVS and CDR2 FNYEAQ. Trimming cost V 5 bases and J 6 bases, with 16 bases left between them. The CDR3 is 15 residues long. CDR3 nucleotide sequence: TGTGCCAGCAGCCCCGGGCTTGAGGTGGCCGGGGAGCTGTTTTTT. This translates into CASSPGLEVAGELFF.

This clonotype appeared many times. The chain carries TRBV20-1 and TRBJ2-3, with a weak D call TRBD2 (6 bases). This CDR3 is built from 15 residues. CDR1 DFQATT and CDR2 SNEGSKA come from the germline V gene (reference sequence). Between the trimmed V and J ends, which lost 2 bases and 4 bases, there was a span of 16 bases. CDR3 in DNA: TGCAGTGCTAGACCTGAGACTAGATTTGCAGATACGCAGTATTTT. Translating it yields CSARPETRFADTQYF.

This chain uses TRBV5-1 with TRBJ2-7, with 10 bases lining up with TRBD1. V was pared by 4 bases and J by 3 bases, with 7 bases of the junction left unmatched. The CDR3 is made up of 15 amino acids. CDR1 and CDR2 (germline): SGHRS, YFSETQ. Here the CDR3 reads CASSLAGQGIYEQYF. CDR3 bases: TGCGCCAGCAGCCTGGCGGGACAGGGGATCTACGAGCAGTACTTC.

This clonotype has a handful of counts. The rearrangement uses TRBV5-1 and TRBJ2-3, with TRBD1 matching over 8 bases. The germline V gene has CDR1 SGHRS and CDR2 YFSETQ. The CDR3 has 16 amino acids. V shed 4 bases and J 3 bases; nucleotides not matched to a gene: 10. The CDR3 sequence is CASSDGQGVRTDTQYF. DNA of the CDR3: TGCGCCAGCAGCGACGGACAGGGCGTGAGGACAGATACGCAGTATTTT.

The chain employs TRBV6-5 and TRBJ2-5, with 11 bases aligning to TRBD1. Unmatched junction bases numbered 10, after V lost 4 bases and J lost 0 bases. Germline V gene data show CDR1 as MNHEY and CDR2 as SVGAGI. The CDR3 spans 18 residues. The CDR3 sequence is CASSSTDRGRKYQETQYF. CDR3 nucleotide sequence: TGTGCCAGCAGTTCCACGGACAGGGGGCGGAAGTACCAAGAGACCCAGTACTTC.

V and J are TRBV4-1 and TRBJ2-1; 7 bases line up with TRBD2. The CDR3 spans 15 residues. Germline V gives CDR1 MGHRA, CDR2 YSYEKL. V was clipped by 4 bases and J by 5 bases; unmatched bases: 8. The CDR3 DNA sequence: TGCGCCAGCAGCCCCGGCGGGAGTGGGGACAATGAGCAGTTCTTC. Its protein is CASSPGGSGDNEQFF.

In this sample, this clonotype turned up a few times. V is TRBV20-1 and J is TRBJ1-6; D gene ambiguous. Between the trimmed V and J ends, which lost 1 base and 4 bases, there was a span of 11 bases. The CDR3 sequence is 15 residues long. Germline values: CDR1 DFQATT, CDR2 SNEGSKA (reference sequence). This CDR3 is CSARVVLGYNSPLHF. The CDR3 DNA follows: TGCAGTGCTAGAGTAGTCCTGGGGTATAATTCACCCCTCCACTTT.